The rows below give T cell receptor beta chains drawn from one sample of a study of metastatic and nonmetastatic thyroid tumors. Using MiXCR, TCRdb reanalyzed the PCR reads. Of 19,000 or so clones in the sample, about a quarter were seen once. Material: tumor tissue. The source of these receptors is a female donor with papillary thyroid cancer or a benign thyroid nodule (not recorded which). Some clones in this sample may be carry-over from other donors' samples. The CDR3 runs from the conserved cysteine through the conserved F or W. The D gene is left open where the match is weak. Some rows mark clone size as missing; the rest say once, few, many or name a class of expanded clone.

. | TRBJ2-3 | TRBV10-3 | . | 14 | CASGGGRSTDTQYF | TGTGCCAGTGGAGGGGGGCGAAGCACAGATACGCAGTATTTT
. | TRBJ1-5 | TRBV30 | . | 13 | CAWSKRDNQPQHF | TGTGCCTGGAGTAAAAGAGACAATCAGCCCCAGCATTTT
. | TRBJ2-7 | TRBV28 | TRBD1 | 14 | CASSRTGPFYEQYF | TGTGCCAGCAGTCGGACAGGACCATTCTACGAGCAGTACTTC
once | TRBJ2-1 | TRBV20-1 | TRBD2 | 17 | CSARDIGRAGGYNDQFF | TGCAGTGCTAGAGATATCGGGAGGGCCGGAGGCTACAATGACCAGTTCTTC
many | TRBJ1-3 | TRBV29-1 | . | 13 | CSVEGTVGNTIYF | TGCAGCGTTGAAGGGACAGTAGGAAACACCATATATTTT
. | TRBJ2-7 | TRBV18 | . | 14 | CASSLPDPSYEQYF | TGTGCCAGCTCATTACCCGACCCTTCCTACGAGCAGTACTTC
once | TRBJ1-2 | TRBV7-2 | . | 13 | CASSPGAGYGYTF | TGTGCCAGCAGCCCAGGGGCGGGCTATGGCTACACCTTC
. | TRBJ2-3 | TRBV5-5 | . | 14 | CASSLGAGIDTQYF | TGTGCCAGCAGCTTGGGGGCAGGGATAGATACGCAGTATTTT
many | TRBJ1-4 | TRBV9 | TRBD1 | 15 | CASTPAGTGNEKLFF | TGTGCCAGCACCCCAGCTGGGACAGGGAATGAAAAACTGTTTTTT
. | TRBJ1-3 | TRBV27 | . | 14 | CASILQVTGNTIYF | TGTGCCAGCATACTACAGGTAACTGGAAACACCATATATTTT
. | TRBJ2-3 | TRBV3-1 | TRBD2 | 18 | CASSPWASGIRPTDTQYF | TGTGCCAGCAGCCCCTGGGCTAGCGGGATCAGACCCACAGATACGCAGTATTTT
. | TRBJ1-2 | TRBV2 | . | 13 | CASSDEEDYGYTF | TGTGCCAGCAGTGACGAGGAGGACTATGGCTACACCTTC
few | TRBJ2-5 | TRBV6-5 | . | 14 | CASSYWRNQETQYF | TGTGCCAGCAGTTACTGGCGGAATCAAGAGACCCAGTACTTC
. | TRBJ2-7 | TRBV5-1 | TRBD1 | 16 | CASSLELQGASYEQYF | TGCGCCAGCAGCTTGGAATTACAGGGGGCTTCCTACGAGCAGTACTTC
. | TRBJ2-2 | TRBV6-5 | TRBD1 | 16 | CASISPDRAEAGELFF | TGTGCCAGCATTAGCCCAGACAGGGCGGAGGCCGGGGAGCTGTTTTTT
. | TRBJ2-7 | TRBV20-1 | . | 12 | CSARGLTYEQYF | TGCAGTGCTAGAGGTTTGACCTACGAGCAGTACTTC
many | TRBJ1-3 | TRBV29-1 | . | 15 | CSVEGGGAAGNTIYF | TGCAGCGTTGAAGGGGGGGGGGCGGCTGGAAACACCATATATTTT
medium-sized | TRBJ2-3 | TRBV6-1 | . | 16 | CASSEYTSLRTDTQYF | TGTGCCAGCAGTGAATATACTAGCCTTCGCACAGATACGCAGTATTTT